The 10 T cell receptor beta chains reported below all come from one sample, sequenced in a study of blood T cell repertoires in COVID-19. The table came from immunoSEQ multiplex PCR; TCRdb's copy has only in-frame clones and leaves some out. The repertoire holds about 59,000 clones, with about 88% as singletons. The material sequenced was peripheral blood. Source of these receptors: a man older than 75 in a cohort sampled during active COVID-19.

The CDR3 DNA reads TGTGCCAGTAGTTCAGGACAGGGAGGATACTATGGCTACACCTTC. The encoded protein is CASSSGQGGYYGYTF. This chain uses TRBV19 with TRBJ1-2; 8 nucleotides align to TRBD1. The J segment lost 3 bases and the V segment lost 5 bases, leaving 8 bases of the junction unmatched. CDR1 LNHDA and CDR2 SQIVND come from the germline V gene (reference sequence). The CDR3 sequence is 15 residues long.

The chain carries TRBV7-9 and TRBJ2-1, with D possibly being TRBD2 (6 bases). Germline loops: CDR1 SEHNR, CDR2 FQNEAQ (reference sequence). The ends were cut back, 7 bases at V and 1 base at J, with 17 bases in the middle. CDR3 size: 16 residues. The DNA for the CDR3 is TGTGCCAGCACCCTCGCCGGGAGTGGGTCCTACAATGAGCAGTTCTTC. Its translation: CASTLAGSGSYNEQFF.

The V and J genes are TRBV5-6 and TRBJ2-7, with 8 bases lining up with TRBD2. The germline CDR1 and CDR2 sequences are SGHDT and YYEEEE. The CDR3 contains 16 residues. V trimming: 2 bases; J trimming: 2 bases; junction bases outside the gene matches: 9. The CDR3 DNA is TGTGCCAGCAGCTTTCTATCCGGGACTAGGGCCTACGAGCAGTACTTC. It translates to CASSFLSGTRAYEQYF.

The rearrangement links TRBV27 to TRBJ1-1, with 8 bases that match TRBD1. This CDR3 is built from 15 residues. From germline, CDR1 is MNHEY and CDR2 SMNVEV (reference sequence). The V gene end was trimmed by 5 bases and the J gene end by 1 base; junction bases not matched to a gene: 6. Here the CDR3 reads CASSLTGGSNTEAFF. The CDR3 DNA reads TGTGCCAGCAGTCTAACAGGGGGGTCGAACACTGAAGCTTTCTTT.

The CDR3 sequence: CASSQDTYTDTQYF. The CDR3, as DNA: TGCGCCAGCAGCCAGGACACCTACACAGATACGCAGTATTTT. This chain connects TRBV4-1 to TRBJ2-3, with D maybe TRBD1 (5 bases). Trimming shortened V by 3 bases and J by 2 bases, and 9 bases separated the two germline ends. CDR1 MGHRA and CDR2 YSYEKL come from the germline V gene. The CDR3 spans 14 residues.

The CDR3 DNA follows: TGCGCCAGCAGCTTGACAGACAGGGGGCCGTACGAGCAGTACTTC. Protein sequence: CASSLTDRGPYEQYF. This rearrangement joins TRBV5-1 to TRBJ2-7; 10 bases are a match to TRBD1. Germline assignment: CDR1 SGHRS and CDR2 YFSETQ. V lost 1 base to trimming and J lost 4 bases; unmatched junction nucleotides: 5. This CDR3 region has 15 residues.

J is TRBJ1-1 and V is TRBV29-1; D gene ambiguous. The germline V and J ends were trimmed by 5 bases and 6 bases, with 10 bases remaining between them. Germline V CDR1 and CDR2: SQVTM, ANQGSEA. The CDR3 length is 11 residues. CDR3 in DNA: TGCAGCGTTTGGTCCGGGGCTGAAGCTTTCTTT. This encodes CSVWSGAEAFF.

The sample holds one count of this clone. This chain joins TRBV30 and TRBJ1-2, with D possibly TRBD1 on 6 matching bases. CDR3 length: 15 amino acids. From germline, CDR1 is GTSNPN and CDR2 SVGIG (reference sequence). The V end lost 4 bases, the J end lost 1 base, and 16 bases lay between the germline ends. CDR3 nucleotides: TGTGCCTGGACGGGGGGCCTGACAGTTAACTATGGCTACACCTTC. Translating gives CAWTGGLTVNYGYTF.

The chain is built from TRBV5-6 and TRBJ1-2; 7 bases are a match to TRBD1. J gave up 2 bases and V 0 bases, and 7 bases lay outside the gene matches. The CDR3 consists of 16 residues. In germline, CDR1 is SGHDT, CDR2 YYEEEE. The CDR3 loop is CASSLAPATGNYGYTF. The CDR3 nucleotides read TGTGCCAGCAGCTTGGCCCCCGCGACAGGGAACTATGGCTACACCTTC.

The rearrangement links TRBV9 to TRBJ2-3, with 8 bases aligning to TRBD2. Trimming removed 5 bases from V and 5 bases from J; junction bases left unmatched: 7. The CDR3 loop spans 14 amino acids. In germline, CDR1 is SGDLS, CDR2 YYNGEE. CDR3 coding DNA: TGTGCCAGCAGTAGGCGGGGGGCGGGAGATACGCAGTATTTT. This encodes CASSRRGAGDTQYF. The complete variable domain, with remaining parts taken from reference TRBV9 and TRBJ2-3, reads DSGVTQTPKHLITATGQRVTLRCSPRSGDLSVYWYQQSLDQGLQFLIQYYNGEERAKGNILERFSAQQFPDLHSELNLSSLELGDSALYFCASSRRGAGDTQYFGPGTRLTVL.